These T cell receptor beta chains were read from a single sample in a study of blood T cell repertoires in COVID-19. The table came from immunoSEQ multiplex PCR; TCRdb's copy has only in-frame clones and leaves some out. This sample yields more than 75,000 clones, of which about four fifths are seen a single time; approximately 10% belongs to the top ten. Input material: peripheral blood. These receptors were collected from a human donor in a cohort sampled during active COVID-19. CDR3s include the opening cysteine and the closing phenylalanine or tryptophan. The D gene is left open where the match is weak. The size entry is marked missing in some rows and otherwise reads once, few, many or a size class.

cdr3_nt	cdr3_aa	j_call	clone_size	d_call	v_call
TGTGCCAGCAGCTTCGGGAAATCGAACACTGAAGCTTTCTTT	CASSFGKSNTEAFF	TRBJ1-1	.	.	TRBV7-2
TGTGCCAGCAGTGAAGCGCCGGGAACCCGGCCCCAGCATTTT	CASSEAPGTRPQHF	TRBJ1-5	.	.	TRBV6-1
TGTGCCAGCAAGTTCAGGGGGCAAGGGGCCAACGTCCTGACTTTC	CASKFRGQGANVLTF	TRBJ2-6	.	TRBD1	TRBV2
TGCGCCAGCGCTCTCACGGTTGCAACTAATGAAAAACTGTTTTTT	CASALTVATNEKLFF	TRBJ1-4	.	.	TRBV5-1
TGCGCCAGCAGCCTCCCTAGCGGGGAGTACAATGAGCAGTTCTTC	CASSLPSGEYNEQFF	TRBJ2-1	.	TRBD2	TRBV5-1
TGCGCCAGCAGCCAAGATCATAACAGGGAACAAGGCTACACCTTC	CASSQDHNREQGYTF	TRBJ1-2	.	.	TRBV4-1
TGTGCCAGCAGTGATACGGGGGAGGGCCGGGATGAGCAGTTCTTC	CASSDTGEGRDEQFF	TRBJ2-1	.	TRBD2	TRBV2
TGCGCCAGCCCGAACGGGGGGGACCAGGAGGAGACCCAGTACTTC	CASPNGGDQEETQYF	TRBJ2-5	.	TRBD2	TRBV23-1
TGTGCCAGCAGCCTCCGGGCCGGCGGGGGCAACTATGGCTACACCTTC	CASSLRAGGGNYGYTF	TRBJ1-2	.	.	TRBV5-8
TGCGCCAGCAGCTTGACGGGAGGGCCTCAGGAGACCCAGTACTTC	CASSLTGGPQETQYF	TRBJ2-5	.	TRBD2	TRBV5-1
TGTGCCAGCAGCTTGGACGGGAGCCAAGAGACCCAGTACTTC	CASSLDGSQETQYF	TRBJ2-5	.	.	TRBV5-4
TGTGCTAGCAGCTTAGCCGGACGGGGGGGGGAGACCCAGTACTTC	CASSLAGRGGETQYF	TRBJ2-5	.	TRBD2	TRBV7-7
TGTGCCAGCAGCTCCCGCTCGGGTAATTCACCCCTCCACTTT	CASSSRSGNSPLHF	TRBJ1-6	.	.	TRBV7-2
TGTGCCAGCAGCGTAGGCCTGGCGAACACTGAAGCTTTCTTT	CASSVGLANTEAFF	TRBJ1-1	.	.	TRBV11-2
TGTGCCAGCTCCCTGGACAGGTGGGGAGAGCAGTACTTC	CASSLDRWGEQYF	TRBJ2-7	few	TRBD1	TRBV18
TGTGCCAGCAGATCCGGACAGGCCTTAGGTCAGCCCCAGCATTTT	CASRSGQALGQPQHF	TRBJ1-5	.	TRBD1	TRBV6-5
TGTGCCAGCAGCGTACTCGTTTACGGGGAGCTGTTTTTT	CASSVLVYGELFF	TRBJ2-2	.	.	TRBV9
TGCGCCAGCACCTCTAGAGCGGGAGGCTACAATGAGCAGTTCTTC	CASTSRAGGYNEQFF	TRBJ2-1	few	TRBD2	TRBV5-1
TGTGCCAGCAGCTTCCATGGGACAGGATTAAGCAATCAGCCCCAGCATTTT	CASSFHGTGLSNQPQHF	TRBJ1-5	.	TRBD1	TRBV5-8
TGTGCCAGCAGTGACAGGGCCCTCTCTGGAAACACCATATATTTT	CASSDRALSGNTIYF	TRBJ1-3	.	.	TRBV2
TGTGCCAGCAGTGTCAGGGGGCCGGAGGGCTACACCTTC	CASSVRGPEGYTF	TRBJ1-2	once	TRBD1	TRBV2
TGTGCCAGCAGCTCCGGACAGGCTGTGAAAGCTTTCTTT	CASSSGQAVKAFF	TRBJ1-1	.	TRBD1	TRBV2
TGTGCCTGGAGTGTTGGGTCAGGGGGCCCCTACGAGCAGTACTTC	CAWSVGSGGPYEQYF	TRBJ2-7	.	TRBD1	TRBV30
TGTGCCAGTAGTTTTCGGACAGGGGGCACTGAAGCTTTCTTT	CASSFRTGGTEAFF	TRBJ1-1	.	TRBD1	TRBV19
TGTGCCTGGAGTGCCTTACCTGCGGGACAGTTCTATGGCTACACCTTC	CAWSALPAGQFYGYTF	TRBJ1-2	.	TRBD1	TRBV30
TGTGCCAGCAGCTTAGAAACCCCGCGGGGCAATCAGCCCCAGCATTTT	CASSLETPRGNQPQHF	TRBJ1-5	.	.	TRBV7-8
TGTGCCAGCAGCGTGGACAGGGTTGGCTACACCTTC	CASSVDRVGYTF	TRBJ1-2	.	TRBD1	TRBV5-5
TGTGCCAGCAGCCAGTTGGGAGGGGGGGGCACTGAAGCTTTCTTT	CASSQLGGGGTEAFF	TRBJ1-1	.	.	TRBV4-2
TGCGCCAGCAGCTTGTCGCCTAGCGGGGGGGCCACAGATACGCAGTATTTT	CASSLSPSGGATDTQYF	TRBJ2-3	.	TRBD2	TRBV5-1
TGTGCCAGCAGCGCCACCGGGGGATTTTACGAGCAGTACTTC	CASSATGGFYEQYF	TRBJ2-7	.	.	TRBV6-5
TGTGCCAGCAGCGCACAGGGGGCTCATCAGCCCCAGCATTTT	CASSAQGAHQPQHF	TRBJ1-5	.	TRBD1	TRBV9
TGTGCTAGTGGTTTGGCAGGGGGGCCAGGGGTGTTGCACATTCAGTACTTC	CASGLAGGPGVLHIQYF	TRBJ2-4	.	.	TRBV12-5
TGTGCCAGCAGCTCCCCAATAGCGGGGTATGGCTACACCTTC	CASSSPIAGYGYTF	TRBJ1-2	.	.	TRBV5-6
TGCGCCAGCAGGACTACAGGGGGCGCAGGCAATCAGCCCCAGCATTTT	CASRTTGGAGNQPQHF	TRBJ1-5	.	TRBD1	TRBV4-1
TGTGCCAGCATACCCACCTTAGCTGTCGAAGGTGGTGGCTACACCTTC	CASIPTLAVEGGGYTF	TRBJ1-2	few	.	TRBV2
TGTGCCAGTAGTATTAAGCAGGGGGACGAGCAGTACTTC	CASSIKQGDEQYF	TRBJ2-7	.	TRBD1	TRBV19
TGTGCCATCGGCGGTGGAGCCCTTGGCGCTTACGAGCAGTACTTC	CAIGGGALGAYEQYF	TRBJ2-7	.	.	TRBV10-3
TGTGCCAGCAGTGAGACAGGGGTCGACTATGGCTACACCTTC	CASSETGVDYGYTF	TRBJ1-2	.	TRBD1	TRBV6-1
TGTGCCAGTGAACTCAGGGGGTACGAGCAGTACTTC	CASELRGYEQYF	TRBJ2-7	.	TRBD1	TRBV2